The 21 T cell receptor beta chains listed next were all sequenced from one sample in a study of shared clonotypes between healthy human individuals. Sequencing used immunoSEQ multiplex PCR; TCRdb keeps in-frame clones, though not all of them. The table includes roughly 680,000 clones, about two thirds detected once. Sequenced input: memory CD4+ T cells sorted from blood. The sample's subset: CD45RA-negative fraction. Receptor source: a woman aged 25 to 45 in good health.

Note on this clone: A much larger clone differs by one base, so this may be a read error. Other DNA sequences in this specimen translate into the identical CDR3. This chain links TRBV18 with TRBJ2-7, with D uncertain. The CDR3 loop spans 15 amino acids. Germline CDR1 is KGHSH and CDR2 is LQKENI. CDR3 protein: CASSLGLAQNYEQYF. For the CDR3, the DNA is TGTGCTAGCTCACTGGGTTTGGCACAGAACTACGAGCAGTACTTC.

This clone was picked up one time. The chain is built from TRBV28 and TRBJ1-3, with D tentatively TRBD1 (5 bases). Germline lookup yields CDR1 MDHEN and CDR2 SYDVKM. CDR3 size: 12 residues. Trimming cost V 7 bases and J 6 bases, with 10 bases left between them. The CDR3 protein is CASNVGANTIYF. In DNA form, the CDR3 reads TGTGCCAGCAACGTAGGGGCAAACACCATATATTTT.

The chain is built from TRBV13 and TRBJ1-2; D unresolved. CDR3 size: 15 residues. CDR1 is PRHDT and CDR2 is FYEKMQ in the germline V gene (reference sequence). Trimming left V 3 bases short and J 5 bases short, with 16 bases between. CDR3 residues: CASSFPGSGFYGYTF. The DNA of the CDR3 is TGTGCCAGCAGCTTCCCTGGGAGCGGGTTTTATGGCTACACCTTC.

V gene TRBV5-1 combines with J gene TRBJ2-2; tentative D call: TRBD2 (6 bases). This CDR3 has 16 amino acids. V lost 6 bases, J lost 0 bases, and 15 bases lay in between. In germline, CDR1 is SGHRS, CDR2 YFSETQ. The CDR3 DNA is TGCGCCAGCACCGATAGCGGACAACCGAACACCGGGGAGCTGTTTTTT. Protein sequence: CASTDSGQPNTGELFF.

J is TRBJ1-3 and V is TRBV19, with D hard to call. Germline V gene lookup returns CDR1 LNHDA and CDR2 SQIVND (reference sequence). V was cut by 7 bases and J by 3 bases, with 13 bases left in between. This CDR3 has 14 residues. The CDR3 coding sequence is TGTGCCAGTACCTACGGGAGCCTTGGAAACACCATATATTTT. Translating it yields CASTYGSLGNTIYF.

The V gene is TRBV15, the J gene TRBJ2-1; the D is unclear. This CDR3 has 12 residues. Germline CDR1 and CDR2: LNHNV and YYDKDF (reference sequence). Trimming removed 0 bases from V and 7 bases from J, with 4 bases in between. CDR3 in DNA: TGTGCCACCAGCAGAGACGCTAATGAGCAGTTCTTC. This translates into CATSRDANEQFF.

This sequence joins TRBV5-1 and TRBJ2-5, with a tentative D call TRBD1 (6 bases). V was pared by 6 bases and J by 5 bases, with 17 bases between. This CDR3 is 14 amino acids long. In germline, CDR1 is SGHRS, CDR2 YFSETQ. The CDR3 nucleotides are TGCGCCAGCACCCAGGGACGGCAGGGGGAGACCCAGTACTTC. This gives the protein CASTQGRQGETQYF. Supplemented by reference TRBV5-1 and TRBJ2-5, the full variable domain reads KAGVTQTPRYLIKTRGQQVTLSCSPISGHRSVSWYQQTPGQGLQFLFEYFSETQRNKGNFPGRFSGRQFSNSRSEMNVSTLELGDSALYLCASTQGRQGETQYFGPGTRLLVL.

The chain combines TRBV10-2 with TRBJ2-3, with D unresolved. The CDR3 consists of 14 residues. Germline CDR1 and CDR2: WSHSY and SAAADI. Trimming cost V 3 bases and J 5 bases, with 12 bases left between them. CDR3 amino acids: CASSEGDSGDTQYF. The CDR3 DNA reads TGCGCCAGCAGTGAAGGAGATAGTGGAGATACGCAGTATTTT.

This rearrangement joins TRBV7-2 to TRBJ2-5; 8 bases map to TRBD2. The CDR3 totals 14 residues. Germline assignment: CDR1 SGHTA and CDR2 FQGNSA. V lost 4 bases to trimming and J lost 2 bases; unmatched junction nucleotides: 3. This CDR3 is CASSSPGGQETQYF. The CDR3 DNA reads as TGTGCCAGCAGCTCGCCGGGAGGGCAAGAGACCCAGTACTTC. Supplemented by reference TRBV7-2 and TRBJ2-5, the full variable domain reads GAGVSQSPSNKVTEKGKDVELRCDPISGHTALYWYRQSLGQGLEFLIYFQGNSAPDKSGLPSDRFSAERTGGSVSTLTIQRTQQEDSAVYLCASSSPGGQETQYFGPGTRLLVL.

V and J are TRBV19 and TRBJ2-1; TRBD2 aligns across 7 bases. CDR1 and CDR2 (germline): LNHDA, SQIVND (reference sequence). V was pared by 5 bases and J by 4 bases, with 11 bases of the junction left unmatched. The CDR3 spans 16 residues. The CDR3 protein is CASSPRYRSGYNEQFF. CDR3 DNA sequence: TGTGCCAGTAGTCCCCGATATCGTAGCGGGTACAATGAGCAGTTCTTC.

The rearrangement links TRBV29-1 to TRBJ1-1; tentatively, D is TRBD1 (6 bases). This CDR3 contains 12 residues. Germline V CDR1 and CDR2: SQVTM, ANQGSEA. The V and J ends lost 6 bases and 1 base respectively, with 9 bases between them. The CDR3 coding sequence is TGCAGCGTAGAGACAGGGAACACTGAAGCTTTCTTT. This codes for CSVETGNTEAFF.

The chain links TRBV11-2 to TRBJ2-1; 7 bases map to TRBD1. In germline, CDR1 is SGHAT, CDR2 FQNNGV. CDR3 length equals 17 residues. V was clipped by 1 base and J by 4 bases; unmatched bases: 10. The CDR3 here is CASSLGAEGGRYNEQFF. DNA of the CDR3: TGTGCCAGCAGCTTAGGCGCGGAAGGGGGCAGGTACAATGAGCAGTTCTTC.

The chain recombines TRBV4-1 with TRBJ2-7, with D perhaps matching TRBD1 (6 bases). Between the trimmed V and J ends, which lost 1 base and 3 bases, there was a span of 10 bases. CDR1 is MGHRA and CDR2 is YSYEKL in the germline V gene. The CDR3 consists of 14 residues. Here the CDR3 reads CASSQGTVGYEQYF. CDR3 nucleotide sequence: TGCGCCAGCAGCCAAGGGACAGTAGGCTACGAGCAGTACTTC.

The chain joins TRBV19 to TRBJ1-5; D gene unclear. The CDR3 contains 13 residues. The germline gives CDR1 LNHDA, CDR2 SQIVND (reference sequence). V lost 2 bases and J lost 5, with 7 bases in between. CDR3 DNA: TGTGCCAGTAGTATAAAAACCGATCAGCCCCAGCATTTT. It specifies CASSIKTDQPQHF.

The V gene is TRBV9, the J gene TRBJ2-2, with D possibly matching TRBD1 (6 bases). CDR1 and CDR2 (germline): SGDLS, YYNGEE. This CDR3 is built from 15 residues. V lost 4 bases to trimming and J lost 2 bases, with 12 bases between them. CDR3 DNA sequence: TGTGCCAGCAGCCCCCAAGGGGGAAACACCGGGGAGCTGTTTTTT. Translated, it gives CASSPQGGNTGELFF.

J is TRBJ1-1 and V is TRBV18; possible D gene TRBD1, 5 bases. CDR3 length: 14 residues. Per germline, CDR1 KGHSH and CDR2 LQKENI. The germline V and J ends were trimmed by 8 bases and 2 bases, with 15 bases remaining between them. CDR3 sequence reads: CASPNCGQNTEAFF. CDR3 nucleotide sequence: TGTGCCAGCCCCAACTGCGGACAAAACACTGAAGCTTTCTTT.

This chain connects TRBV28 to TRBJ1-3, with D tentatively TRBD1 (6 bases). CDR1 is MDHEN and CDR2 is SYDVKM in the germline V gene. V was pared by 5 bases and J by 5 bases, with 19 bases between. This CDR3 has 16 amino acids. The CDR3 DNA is TGTGCCAGCAGTGGGCCCAGGGGAGGACGTAGAAACACCATATATTTT. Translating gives CASSGPRGGRRNTIYF.

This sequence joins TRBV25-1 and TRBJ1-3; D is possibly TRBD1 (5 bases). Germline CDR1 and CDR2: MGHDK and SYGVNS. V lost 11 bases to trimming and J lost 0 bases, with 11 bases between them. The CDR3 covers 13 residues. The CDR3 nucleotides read TGTGCCCCAACAGGAGACTCTGGAAACACCATATATTTT. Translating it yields CAPTGDSGNTIYF.

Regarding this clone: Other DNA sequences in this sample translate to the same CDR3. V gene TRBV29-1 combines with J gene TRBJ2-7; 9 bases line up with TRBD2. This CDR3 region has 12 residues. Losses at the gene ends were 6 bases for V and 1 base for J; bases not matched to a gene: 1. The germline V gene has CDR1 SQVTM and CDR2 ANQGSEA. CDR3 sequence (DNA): TGCAGCGTGGCGGGAGGGTCCTACGAGCAGTACTTC. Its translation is CSVAGGSYEQYF.

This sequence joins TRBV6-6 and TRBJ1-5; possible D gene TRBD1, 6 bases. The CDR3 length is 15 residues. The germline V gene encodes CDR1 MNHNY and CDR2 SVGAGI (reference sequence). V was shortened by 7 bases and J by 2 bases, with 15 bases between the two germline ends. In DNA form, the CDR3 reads TGTGCCAGCAACTCCGCGGGGGCTGGCAATCAGCCCCAGCATTTT. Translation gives CASNSAGAGNQPQHF.

CDR3 coding DNA: TGTGCCAGCAGATCGACAGGGAGTTTCACTGAAGCTTTCTTT. This codes for CASRSTGSFTEAFF. This rearrangement joins TRBV6-1 to TRBJ1-1; the match to TRBD1 covers 7 bases. Trimming at V came to 6 bases and at J to 4 bases, leaving 8 bases not matched to a gene. Germline lookup yields CDR1 MNHNS and CDR2 SASEGT. The CDR3 has 14 amino acids.